This TCR beta chain was captured in a study of cytotoxic CD8 clonotypes in ibrutinib-treated CLL. The CDR3 contains 13 residues. V lost 4 bases, J lost 3 bases, and 10 bases lay in between. CDR1 MDHEN and CDR2 SYDVKM come from the germline V gene. Profiling relied on immunoSEQ multiplex PCR, and the TCRdb table lists in-frame clones only, not all of them. The data contain 28,000 or so clones, 62% of them singletons. The TCR was taken from a human donor with chronic lymphocytic leukemia. The chain couples TRBV28 to TRBJ2-7; D may match TRBD1 or TRBD2 (5 bases each). The sequencing used PBMCs, collected before ibrutinib treatment. The CDR3, as DNA: TGTGCCAGCAGTTCCGGGACGGTCTACGAGCAGTACTTC. Translated: CASSSGTVYEQYF. The entire variable domain, with the rest obtained from reference TRBV28 and TRBJ2-7, is as follows: DVKVTQSSRYLVKRTGEKVFLECVQDMDHENMFWYRQDPGLGLRLIYFSYDVKMKEKGDIPEGYSVSREKKERFSLILESASTNQTSMYLCASSSGTVYEQYFGPGTRLTVT.